Below, 29 T cell receptor beta chains from the same sample are listed, as sequenced in a study of patients and donors after allogeneic stem cell transplantation. TCRdb called the RT-PCR reads again in MiXCR, with one record for every CDR3 protein. Of about 40,000 distinct CDR3 sequences listed, 25% to 35% are singletons. The sequencing sample was made of blood, either unsorted or a sorted T cell fraction (not recorded which). Source of these receptors: a human donor who was either an allogeneic HSCT recipient or a stem cell or donor lymphocyte infusion donor (not recorded which). It is not recorded whose cells these are; they may come from a transplant donor.

This sequence joins TRBV6-5 and TRBJ1-2, with D possibly being TRBD1 (5 bases). Germline-derived CDR1 and CDR2 are MNHEY and SVGAGI. The CDR3 totals 12 residues. V lost 3 bases to trimming and J lost 9 bases, with 11 bases between them. CDR3 residues: CASSYTRDRYTF. Written as DNA, the CDR3 is TGTGCCAGCAGTTATACCAGGGATCGCTACACCTTC.

This clonotype was detected only a few times. This chain joins TRBV7-9 and TRBJ1-6, with D uncertain. Germline assignment: CDR1 SEHNR and CDR2 FQNEAQ (reference sequence). Trimming shortened V by 6 bases and J by 8 bases, and 11 bases separated the two germline ends. The length of the CDR3 is 13 residues. CDR3 in amino acids: CASSREHDSPLHF. In DNA, the CDR3 is TGTGCCAGCAGTAGAGAACACGATTCACCCCTCCACTTT.

The chain joins TRBV12-3 or TRBV12-4 to TRBJ1-2; 10 bases agree with TRBD1. V shed 3 bases and J 7 bases; nucleotides not matched to a gene: 8. CDR3 length: 15 residues. The CDR3 protein is CASSLRDRGLRGYTF. The CDR3 region has the DNA TGTGCCAGCAGTTTGAGGGACAGGGGCCTTCGTGGCTACACCTTC.

V is TRBV20-1 and J is TRBJ2-4; D call uncertain. The CDR3 length is 15 residues. Per germline, CDR1 DFQATT and CDR2 SNEGSKA (reference sequence). V lost 0 bases, J lost 0 bases, and 9 bases lay in between. The CDR3 loop is CSARDGSLAKNIQYF. CDR3 coding DNA: TGCAGTGCTAGAGATGGGTCTTTAGCCAAAAACATTCAGTACTTC.

The J gene is TRBJ1-2, the V gene TRBV28; D ambiguous. This CDR3 contains 15 residues. Germline V gene sequence: CDR1 MDHEN, CDR2 SYDVKM. The V end lost 1 base, the J end lost 0 bases, and 9 bases lay between the germline ends. The CDR3 DNA sequence: TGTGCCAGCAGTTTATCGGCGGTTTCTAACTATGGCTACACCTTC. Protein: CASSLSAVSNYGYTF.

The chain recombines TRBV5-1 with TRBJ2-5; 13 positions agree with TRBD2. Germline V gene data show CDR1 as SGHRS and CDR2 as YFSETQ. V lost 0 bases to trimming and J lost 6 bases; unmatched junction nucleotides: 5. The CDR3 contains 16 residues. The CDR3 region has the DNA TGCGCCAGCAGCTTGGGACTAGCGGGAGGAGTGAAGACCCAGTACTTC. Amino acid sequence: CASSLGLAGGVKTQYF.

This chain links TRBV6-5 with TRBJ2-7, with D perhaps TRBD2 (5 bases). Germline V gene sequence: CDR1 MNHEY, CDR2 SVGAGI. Trimming shortened V by 2 bases and J by 0 bases, and 11 bases separated the two germline ends. The CDR3 runs 15 residues. The CDR3 DNA reads as TGTGCCAGCAGTTACGACGCGGGTAGCTCCTACGAGCAGTACTTC. Translating gives CASSYDAGSSYEQYF.

The chain has TRBV12-5 and TRBJ1-5; D is possibly TRBD1 (5 bases). The germline V and J ends were trimmed by 6 bases and 7 bases, with 10 bases remaining between them. Germline CDR1 and CDR2: LGHNT and FRNRAP. The CDR3 has 12 amino acids. The CDR3 nucleotides read TGTGCTAGTGGACAAAGGGACCAGCCCCAGCATTTT. It translates to CASGQRDQPQHF.

This clonotype was picked up a small number of times. The chain is built from TRBV10-3 and TRBJ1-6, with 8 positions matching TRBD1. Germline V gives CDR1 ENHRY, CDR2 SYGVKD. The CDR3 is 14 residues long. Trimming at V came to 6 bases and at J to 10 bases, leaving 8 bases not matched to a gene. The CDR3 protein is CAISLGQGRSPLHF. The CDR3 coding sequence is TGTGCCATCAGCCTTGGACAGGGCAGGTCACCCCTCCACTTT.

There are a few counts of this clonotype. The V and J genes are TRBV12-3 or TRBV12-4 and TRBJ1-1; D perhaps matches TRBD1 (5 bases). This CDR3 comprises 14 residues. The V and J ends lost 5 bases and 1 base respectively, with 11 bases between them. The CDR3 region has the DNA TGTGCCAGCAGTGGGCCGGGGCCGAACACTGAAGCTTTCTTT. Amino acid sequence: CASSGPGPNTEAFF.

This clonotype was detected many times. This chain links TRBV12-3 or TRBV12-4 with TRBJ1-1, with D tentatively TRBD1 (5 bases). This CDR3 has 18 residues. The V gene lost 3 bases and the J gene lost 1 base, with 21 bases spanning the gap. The CDR3 sequence is CASSFGGSRPFPNTEAFF. The DNA for the CDR3 is TGTGCCAGCAGTTTCGGGGGATCGCGCCCCTTCCCGAACACTGAAGCTTTCTTT.

This clonotype turned up a few times. The chain links TRBV20-1 to TRBJ2-3; D might be TRBD2 (6 bases). Germline CDR1 is DFQATT and CDR2 is SNEGSKA (reference sequence). Trimming left V 5 bases short and J 0 bases short, with 12 bases between. The CDR3 totals 14 residues. The CDR3 DNA sequence: TGCAGTGCTTCCGGGACTGAAAGCACAGATACGCAGTATTTT. Residues: CSASGTESTDTQYF.

V is TRBV27 and J is TRBJ2-7, with 7 bases fitting TRBD1. In germline, CDR1 is MNHEY, CDR2 SMNVEV (reference sequence). This CDR3 region has 12 residues. Trimming took 3 bases from V and 7 from J; bases not matched to a gene: 3. The CDR3 DNA follows: TGTGCCAGCAGTTTCTTACAGGGGGAGCAGTACTTC. Its protein is CASSFLQGEQYF.

The gene calls are TRBV28 and TRBJ1-3; D unclear. From germline, CDR1 is MDHEN and CDR2 SYDVKM. V lost 3 bases to trimming and J lost 4 bases, with 13 bases between them. This CDR3 spans 15 amino acids. The CDR3: CASSFAGMRGNTIYF. The CDR3 coding sequence is TGTGCCAGCAGTTTCGCGGGGATGAGAGGAAACACCATATATTTT.

The table lists this clonotype with a few counts. The genes are TRBV6-5 and TRBJ1-4; 7 bases match TRBD1. The CDR3 extends over 16 amino acids. Trimming removed 5 bases from V and 8 bases from J; junction bases left unmatched: 14. Germline-derived CDR1 and CDR2 are MNHEY and SVGAGI. CDR3 DNA sequence: TGTGCCAGCAGTCCCGGGACAGCTCTCGAAGGCGAAAAACTGTTTTTT. Its protein product is CASSPGTALEGEKLFF.

The rearrangement links TRBV27 to TRBJ2-3; no clear D. The germline V and J ends were trimmed by 3 bases and 8 bases, with 12 bases remaining between them. The CDR3 runs 13 residues. From germline, CDR1 is MNHEY and CDR2 SMNVEV (reference sequence). Here the CDR3 reads CASSFGLQATQYF. The CDR3 DNA reads as TGTGCCAGCAGTTTTGGTCTCCAAGCTACGCAGTATTTT.

The chain joins TRBV20-1 to TRBJ1-2; 7 nucleotides agree with TRBD1. The CDR3 has 11 residues. The V gene's germline CDR1 is DFQATT and CDR2 SNEGSKA (reference sequence). With V trimmed by 7 bases and J by 6 bases, 5 bases remained unmatched. CDR3: CSVRGLDGYTF. In DNA, the CDR3 is TGCAGTGTTAGGGGGCTGGATGGCTACACCTTC.

This clonotype was picked up many times. This chain joins TRBV5-1 and TRBJ1-2; D perhaps matches TRBD1 (5 bases). Germline lookup yields CDR1 SGHRS and CDR2 YFSETQ. Trimming removed 9 bases from V and 12 bases from J, with 27 bases in between. The CDR3 length is 14 residues. Here the CDR3 reads CAILVGHTYGYDTF. For the CDR3, the DNA is TGCGCCATCCTCGTCGGACACACCTATGGCTACGACACCTTC. The variable domain in full, completed from reference TRBV5-1 and TRBJ1-2, reads KAGVTQTPRYLIKTRGQQVTLSCSPISGHRSVSWYQQTPGQGLQFLFEYFSETQRNKGNFPGRFSGRQFSNSRSEMNVSTLELGDSALYLCAILVGHTYGYDTFGSGTRLTVV.

The chain combines TRBV7-2 with TRBJ2-3; TRBD2 matches at 10 bases. Trimming at V came to 4 bases and at J to 2 bases, leaving 6 bases not matched to a gene. Looked up from germline, CDR1 is SGHTA and CDR2 is FQGNSA. CDR3 size: 16 residues. CDR3 loop: CASSSRTSGYTDTQYF. The CDR3 nucleotides read TGTGCCAGCAGCTCTAGGACTAGCGGATACACAGATACGCAGTATTTT.

This clonotype showed up just a few times. This rearrangement joins TRBV4-1 to TRBJ1-5; D might be TRBD1 (5 bases). V was pared by 4 bases and J by 11 bases, with 27 bases between. The CDR3 runs 17 residues. Germline V gene sequence: CDR1 MGHRA, CDR2 YSYEKL. The CDR3 region has the DNA TGCGCCAGCAGCCCGCGACTGAGAGAAGAGGGGATCAGGGCCCAGCATTTT. Translated, it gives CASSPRLREEGIRAQHF.

The chain couples TRBV10-3 to TRBJ2-5; a possible D gene is TRBD1 (6 bases). There are 14 residues in the CDR3. The V end lost 2 bases, the J end lost 5 bases, and 12 bases lay between the germline ends. Per germline, CDR1 ENHRY and CDR2 SYGVKD. CDR3 DNA sequence: TGTGCCATCAGTGAGCTGGGACATCACGAGACCCAGTACTTC. The encoded protein is CAISELGHHETQYF.

The genes are TRBV5-1 and TRBJ2-3; unclear D gene. The germline V gene has CDR1 SGHRS and CDR2 YFSETQ. The V end was cut by 1 base, the J end by 4 bases, with 7 bases between. The CDR3 runs 13 residues. This CDR3 reads CASSLNSPDTQYF. Here the CDR3 DNA reads TGCGCCAGCAGCTTGAACAGCCCAGATACGCAGTATTTT.

The chain links TRBV5-1 to TRBJ2-2; 8 nucleotides line up with TRBD2. The V and J ends lost 0 bases and 8 bases, in that order; junction bases with no gene match: 6. This CDR3 comprises 15 residues. Germline V gives CDR1 SGHRS, CDR2 YFSETQ. CDR3 protein: CASSLAVVAGGELFF. The CDR3 coding sequence is TGCGCCAGCAGCTTGGCCGTCGTAGCGGGAGGGGAGCTGTTTTTT.

This rearrangement joins TRBV6-6 to TRBJ1-6; unclear D gene. Trimming left V 5 bases short and J 10 bases short, with 9 bases between. The CDR3 spans 12 residues. The germline V gene encodes CDR1 MNHNY and CDR2 SVGAGI (reference sequence). CDR3 residues: CASSVPRSPLHF. The CDR3 DNA is TGTGCCAGCAGTGTCCCCCGGTCACCCCTCCACTTT.

The V gene is TRBV20-1, the J gene TRBJ2-1, with D possibly being TRBD2 (6 bases). CDR1 is DFQATT and CDR2 is SNEGSKA in the germline V gene (reference sequence). Trimming took 0 bases from V and 9 from J, leaving 18 bases between them. This CDR3 comprises 15 residues. CDR3 bases: TGCAGTGCTAGAGATCCTACTTGGCGGGAACGTGAGCAGTTCTTC. As protein: CSARDPTWREREQFF.

Ten or more counts support this clonotype. The CDR3 bases are TGTGCCAGCAGTTCCCAGGGCCCTAACTATGGCTACACCTTC. This gives the protein CASSSQGPNYGYTF. The chain links TRBV6-2 or TRBV6-3 to TRBJ1-2, with D perhaps TRBD1 (5 bases). Germline lookup yields CDR1 MNHEY and CDR2 SVGEGT. V dropped 4 bases and J dropped 0 bases, with 9 bases sitting between them. The length of the CDR3 is 14 residues.

The V gene is TRBV7-8, the J gene TRBJ2-2, with 8 nucleotides matching TRBD1. In germline, CDR1 is SGHVS, CDR2 FQNEAQ. CDR3 length: 14 residues. Trimming removed 5 bases from V and 6 bases from J; junction bases left unmatched: 5. The CDR3 protein is CASSRQGMAGELFF. CDR3 nucleotide sequence: TGTGCCAGCAGCAGACAGGGGATGGCCGGGGAGCTGTTTTTT.

V usage is TRBV7-2 and J usage is TRBJ2-7; TRBD1 is a possible D gene (6 bases). The CDR3 contains 15 residues. In germline, CDR1 is SGHTA, CDR2 FQGNSA. V was clipped by 5 bases and J by 4 bases, with 18 bases between them. Here the CDR3 reads CASSPPLQGRYEQYF. The DNA of the CDR3 is TGTGCCAGCAGCCCCCCATTACAGGGCCGGTACGAGCAGTACTTC.

The chain has TRBV7-2 and TRBJ1-5; TRBD1 matches 9 bases. Germline trimming cut 6 bases from V and 6 bases from J; bases unmatched to any gene: 6. There are 14 residues in the CDR3. Per the germline V gene, CDR1 is SGHTA and CDR2 is FQGNSA. CDR3 residues: CASSSTGGLQPQHF. DNA of the CDR3: TGTGCCAGCAGTTCAACAGGGGGCCTTCAGCCCCAGCATTTT.